The TCR beta chain under discussion was sequenced for a study of blood T cell repertoires in COVID-19. Data came from immunoSEQ multiplex PCR; TCRdb stores just in-frame clones and leaves some out. In the table there are about 350,000 clones, around 91% of which are singletons. V gave up 7 bases and J gave up 5 bases; unmatched junction bases: 8. Germline V gives CDR1 MNHEY, CDR2 SVGAGI. The CDR3 length is 14 residues. The receptor was isolated from a woman in her late teens or twenties who had recovered from COVID-19. The chain links TRBV6-5 to TRBJ2-1; 7 nucleotides agree with TRBD2. Sequencing input: peripheral blood. CDR3 sequence: CASNQASGDNEQFF. The DNA of the CDR3 is TGTGCCAGCAACCAGGCTAGCGGTGACAATGAGCAGTTCTTC.